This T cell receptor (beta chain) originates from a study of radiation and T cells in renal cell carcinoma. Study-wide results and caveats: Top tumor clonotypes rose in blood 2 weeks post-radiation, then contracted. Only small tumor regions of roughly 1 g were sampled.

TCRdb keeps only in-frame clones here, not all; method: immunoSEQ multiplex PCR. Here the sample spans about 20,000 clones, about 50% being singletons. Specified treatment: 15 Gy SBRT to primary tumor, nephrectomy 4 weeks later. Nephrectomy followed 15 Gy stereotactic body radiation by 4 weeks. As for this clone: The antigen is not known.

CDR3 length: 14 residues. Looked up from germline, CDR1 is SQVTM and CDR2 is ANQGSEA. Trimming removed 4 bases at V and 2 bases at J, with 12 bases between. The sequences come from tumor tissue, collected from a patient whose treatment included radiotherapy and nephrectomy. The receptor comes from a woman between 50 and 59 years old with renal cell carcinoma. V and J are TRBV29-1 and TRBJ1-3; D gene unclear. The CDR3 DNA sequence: TGCAGCGTTGCGGCCCTTCACCCTGGAAACACCATATATTTT. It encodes CSVAALHPGNTIYF. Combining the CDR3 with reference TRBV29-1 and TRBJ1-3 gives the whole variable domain SAVISQKPSRDICQRGTSLTIQCQVDSQVTMMFWYRQQPGQSLTLIATANQGSEATYESGFVIDKFPISRPNLTFSTLTVSNMSPEDSSIYLCSVAALHPGNTIYFGEGSWLTVV.